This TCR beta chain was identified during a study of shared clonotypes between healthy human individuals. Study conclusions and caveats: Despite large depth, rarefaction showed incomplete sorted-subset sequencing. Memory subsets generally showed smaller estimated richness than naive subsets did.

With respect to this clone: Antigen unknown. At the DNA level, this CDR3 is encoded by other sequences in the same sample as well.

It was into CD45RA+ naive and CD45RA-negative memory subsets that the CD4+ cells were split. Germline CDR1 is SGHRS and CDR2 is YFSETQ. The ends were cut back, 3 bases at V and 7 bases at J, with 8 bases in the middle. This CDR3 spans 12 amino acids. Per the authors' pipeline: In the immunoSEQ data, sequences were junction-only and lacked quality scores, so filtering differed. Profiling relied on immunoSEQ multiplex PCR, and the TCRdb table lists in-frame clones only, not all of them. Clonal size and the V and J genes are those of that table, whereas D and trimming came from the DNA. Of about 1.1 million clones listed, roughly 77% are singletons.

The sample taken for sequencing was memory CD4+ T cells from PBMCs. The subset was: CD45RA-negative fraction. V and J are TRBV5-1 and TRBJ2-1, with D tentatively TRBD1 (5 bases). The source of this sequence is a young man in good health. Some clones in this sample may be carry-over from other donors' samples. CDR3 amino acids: CASSSQGNEQFF. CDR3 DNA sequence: TGCGCCAGCAGCTCCCAGGGTAATGAGCAGTTCTTC.